These 27 T cell receptor beta chains share one sample of origin, sequenced in a study of blood T cell repertoires in COVID-19 (TCRdb year 2020). The library relied on the immunoSEQ multiplex PCR assay. TCRdb took this table from immuneACCESS and kept in-frame rearrangements with V and J called. Such tables lack part of the clones; where checked against another copy, unresolved V genes explain under half of the gap, and the rest is unexplained. The sample table contains 150,000 to 200,000 clones; only one count was recorded for 88% of them. The ten largest clones add up to about 2.1% of the sample. The sequencing sample was made of peripheral blood. The origin of the receptors is a man between 65 and 85 years old with active or convalescent COVID-19.

This clone was counted only a few times. The gene calls are TRBV7-7 and TRBJ2-2, with D tentatively TRBD1 (6 bases). The V and J ends lost 5 bases and 1 base respectively, with 11 bases between them. The CDR3 loop spans 15 amino acids. Germline CDR1 and CDR2: SSHAT and FNYEAQ (reference sequence). CDR3 sequence (DNA): TGTGCCAGCAGCGAGACGACAGGGAACACCGGGGAGCTGTTTTTT. It encodes CASSETTGNTGELFF. Based on the CDR3 plus reference TRBV7-7 and TRBJ2-2, the full variable domain is GAGVSQSPRYKVTKRGQDVTLRCDPISSHATLYWYQQALGQGPEFLTYFNYEAQPDKSGLPSDRFSAERPEGSISTLTIQRTEQRDSAMYRCASSETTGNTGELFFGEGSRLTVL.

The V gene is TRBV7-8, the J gene TRBJ2-1; 7 bases align to TRBD1. Germline V gives CDR1 SGHVS, CDR2 FQNEAQ. V dropped 8 bases and J dropped 7; count of bases not matched to a gene: 11. CDR3 size: 14 residues. The CDR3 sequence: CASRGPRGLNEQFF. CDR3 sequence (DNA): TGTGCCAGCCGCGGACCCAGGGGGTTAAATGAGCAGTTCTTC.

The chain carries TRBV15 and TRBJ2-1; 9 bases are shared with TRBD1. Trimming removed 5 bases from V and 1 base from J; junction bases left unmatched: 3. Germline values: CDR1 LNHNV, CDR2 YYDKDF (reference sequence). The CDR3 has 15 residues. The CDR3 protein is CATSAGTGSYNEQFF. In DNA form, the CDR3 reads TGTGCCACCAGCGCCGGGACAGGGTCCTACAATGAGCAGTTCTTC.

The V call is TRBV18, the J call TRBJ1-1; perhaps TRBD1 as D (6 bases). There are 15 residues in the CDR3. V shed 3 bases and J shed 4 bases, with 15 bases lying between them. Germline CDR1 reads KGHSH; CDR2 reads LQKENI. CDR3 sequence reads: CASSPGAELGTEAFF. Written as DNA, the CDR3 is TGTGCCAGCTCACCGGGGGCGGAATTGGGCACTGAAGCTTTCTTT.

A note on this clone: A junction boundary mismatches the germline segment, possibly from a read error. V usage is TRBV6-2 or TRBV6-3 and J usage is TRBJ2-7, with D possibly TRBD1 on 6 matching bases. The CDR3 runs to 11 residues. Per germline, CDR1 MNHEY and CDR2 SVGEGT. In DNA form, the CDR3 reads TGTGCCAGCAGTCGCCTACAGGGTACGAACTTC. As protein: CASSRLQGTNF.

This sequence joins TRBV27 and TRBJ2-3; perhaps TRBD2 as D (6 bases). The CDR3 has 15 amino acids. Germline lookup yields CDR1 MNHEY and CDR2 SMNVEV (reference sequence). Trimming removed 3 bases from V and 4 bases from J, with 14 bases in between. CDR3 amino acids: CASSLDGSRADTQYF. CDR3 in DNA: TGTGCCAGCAGTTTGGACGGGAGTAGGGCAGATACGCAGTATTTT.

The chain is built from TRBV7-2 and TRBJ1-1; D call uncertain. CDR3 length equals 14 residues. Deletions cut 2 bases from V and 2 bases from J, with 9 bases between. Germline V gene sequence: CDR1 SGHTA, CDR2 FQGNSA. The CDR3 here is CASSLMSSNTEAFF. The CDR3 nucleotides read TGTGCCAGCAGCTTAATGTCGAGCAACACTGAAGCTTTCTTT.

This clone was counted a few times. The chain recombines TRBV5-1 with TRBJ2-1, with D possibly matching TRBD2 (6 bases). The CDR3 runs 16 residues. The ends were cut back, 4 bases at V and 0 bases at J, with 14 bases in the middle. Germline CDR1 reads SGHRS; CDR2 reads YFSETQ. The CDR3: CASSRLLADSYNEQFF. As DNA, the CDR3 is TGCGCCAGCAGCCGGCTACTAGCCGACTCCTACAATGAGCAGTTCTTC.

The chain links TRBV21-1 to TRBJ1-5. TRBV21-1 is a documented pseudogene. The CDR3 consists of 15 residues. The CDR3 region is CASSDRAGGDQPQHF. The CDR3 DNA is TGTGCCAGCAGCGATCGCGCTGGGGGGGATCAGCCCCAGCATTTT.

The chain employs TRBV4-1 and TRBJ1-6, with D uncertain. This CDR3 is 16 amino acids long. V lost 2 bases and J lost 0, with 8 bases in between. CDR1 MGHRA and CDR2 YSYEKL come from the germline V gene. CDR3 nucleotides: TGCGCCAGCAGCCAATTATTTAGCTCCTATAATTCACCCCTCCACTTT. Translation gives CASSQLFSSYNSPLHF.

V usage is TRBV5-1 and J usage is TRBJ2-7, with a tentative D call TRBD2 (5 bases). The length of the CDR3 is 12 residues. Germline CDR1 reads SGHRS; CDR2 reads YFSETQ. V gave up 3 bases and J gave up 5 bases, with 9 bases separating them. The CDR3 spells CASSSPGNEQYF. The CDR3 DNA reads TGCGCCAGCAGCTCCCCCGGGAACGAGCAGTACTTC.

V gene TRBV3-1 (or the pseudogene TRBV3-2) combines with J gene TRBJ2-1; the D gene is possibly TRBD2 (5 bases). Germline V gene sequence: CDR1 LGHDT, CDR2 YNNKEL (reference sequence). V was trimmed by 1 base and J by 9 bases, leaving 13 bases between them. This CDR3 comprises 14 residues. This chain's CDR3 is CASSQAGIGGEQFF. The CDR3 DNA sequence: TGTGCCAGCAGCCAAGCGGGAATAGGTGGTGAGCAGTTCTTC.

This clone was found once. This sequence joins TRBV6-2 or TRBV6-3 and TRBJ2-3, with 11 nucleotides matching TRBD2. Per germline, CDR1 MNHEY and CDR2 SVGEGT. The trim removed 5 bases at V and 6 bases at J, leaving 10 bases unmatched. The CDR3 loop spans 16 amino acids. The CDR3 DNA is TGTGCCAGCAGTGACACTATAGCGGGGGGGAGTGATACGCAGTATTTT. This translates into CASSDTIAGGSDTQYF.

The chain couples TRBV18 to TRBJ1-6; weak D call: TRBD1 (5 bases). Germline CDR1 KGHSH, CDR2 LQKENI. V was cut by 1 base and J by 7 bases, with 11 bases left in between. This CDR3 spans 15 amino acids. This CDR3 reads CASSPRGRANSPLHF. The CDR3 DNA follows: TGTGCCAGCTCACCACGCGGCAGGGCAAATTCACCCCTCCACTTT.

The chain couples TRBV29-1 to TRBJ2-2; 7 bases agree with TRBD2. The CDR3 runs to 15 residues. Trimming removed 3 bases from V and 1 base from J; junction bases left unmatched: 5. CDR1 and CDR2 (germline): SQVTM, ANQGSEA. CDR3 bases: TGCAGCGTTGAGTTCCAGCGGGGGAACACCGGGGAGCTGTTTTTT. This gives the protein CSVEFQRGNTGELFF.

This clone was recorded only once. V is TRBV6-2 or TRBV6-3 and J is TRBJ1-5, with a possible D match to TRBD1 (6 bases). This CDR3 contains 13 residues. Germline loops: CDR1 MNHEY, CDR2 SVGEGT. Trimming took off 6 bases at V and 5 bases at J, with 11 bases between the two ends. This CDR3 reads CASSWDNYQPQHF. CDR3 sequence (DNA): TGTGCCAGCAGCTGGGACAACTATCAGCCCCAGCATTTT.

The V gene is TRBV7-9, the J gene TRBJ2-7, with 8 bases lining up with TRBD2. The CDR3 is 15 amino acids. Germline assignment: CDR1 SEHNR and CDR2 FQNEAQ (reference sequence). V was clipped by 5 bases and J by 3 bases; unmatched bases: 9. Here the CDR3 reads CASSPVLSGSYEQYF. The CDR3 DNA sequence: TGTGCCAGCAGCCCGGTGTTGAGCGGGAGCTACGAGCAGTACTTC.

The chain recombines TRBV14 with TRBJ1-6, with unresolved D. The germline V gene has CDR1 SGHDN and CDR2 FVKESK. The CDR3 extends over 13 amino acids. V shed 5 bases and J shed 8 bases, with 10 bases lying between them. CDR3 bases: TGTGCCAGCAGCTTCATTTCGGATTCACCCCTCCACTTT. This encodes CASSFISDSPLHF.

This clone appeared a single time. The chain has TRBV27 and TRBJ2-3; possible D gene TRBD1, 6 bases. Trimming took off 6 bases at V and 2 bases at J, with 15 bases between the two ends. The CDR3 contains 15 residues. In germline, CDR1 is MNHEY, CDR2 SMNVEV (reference sequence). The DNA of the CDR3 is TGTGCCAGCAGAGAAGGGACACATAACACAGATACGCAGTATTTT. It is translated as CASREGTHNTDTQYF.

The chain couples TRBV15 to TRBJ2-7; 7 bases align to TRBD1. The ends lost 5 bases at V and 2 bases at J; junction bases unmatched: 6. Looked up from germline, CDR1 is LNHNV and CDR2 is YYDKDF (reference sequence). This CDR3 has 14 amino acids. CDR3 nucleotide sequence: TGTGCCACCAGCGGTACGACAGGGACCTACGAGCAGTACTTC. Protein: CATSGTTGTYEQYF. The variable domain in full, with the rest retrieved from reference TRBV15 and TRBJ2-7, is DAMVIQNPRYQVTQFGKPVTLSCSQTLNHNVMYWYQQKSSQAPKLLFHYYDKDFNNEADTPDNFQSRRPNTSFCFLDIRSPGLGDTAMYLCATSGTTGTYEQYFGPGTRLTVT.

The rearrangement links TRBV19 to TRBJ1-2; D is unresolved. The CDR3 length is 15 residues. Trimming took off 3 bases at V and 1 base at J, with 12 bases between the two ends. Germline V gene lookup returns CDR1 LNHDA and CDR2 SQIVND (reference sequence). The CDR3 sequence is CASSILGVNNYGYTF. DNA of the CDR3: TGTGCCAGTAGTATCCTCGGAGTAAATAACTATGGCTACACCTTC.

The chain is built from TRBV9 and TRBJ2-2, with TRBD2 identical over 10 bases. This CDR3 has 16 residues. From germline, CDR1 is SGDLS and CDR2 YYNGEE. V was clipped by 4 bases and J by 2 bases; unmatched bases: 5. The CDR3 loop is CASSSTSGKNTGELFF. The CDR3, as DNA: TGTGCCAGCAGCTCAACTAGCGGGAAAAACACCGGGGAGCTGTTTTTT.

The chain is built from TRBV19 and TRBJ2-1; possible D gene TRBD2, 6 bases. V was trimmed by 4 bases and J by 7 bases, leaving 11 bases between them. This CDR3 is built from 13 residues. The germline V gene has CDR1 LNHDA and CDR2 SQIVND (reference sequence). The CDR3 spells CASSTRTKNEQFF. The CDR3 bases are TGTGCCAGTAGTACCCGGACTAAAAATGAGCAGTTCTTC. Complete variable domain (other parts from reference TRBV19 and TRBJ2-1): DGGITQSPKYLFRKEGQNVTLSCEQNLNHDAMYWYRQDPGQGLRLIYYSQIVNDFQKGDIAEGYSVSREKKESFPLTVTSAQKNPTAFYLCASSTRTKNEQFFGPGTRLTVL.

V and J are TRBV5-1 and TRBJ2-5, with 11 bases that match TRBD2. The CDR3 is 15 residues long. V shed 0 bases, J shed 3 bases, and the junction held 1 base outside the gene matches. Germline lookup yields CDR1 SGHRS and CDR2 YFSETQ. CDR3: CASSLGGLAEETQYF. CDR3 nucleotides: TGCGCCAGCAGCTTGGGGGGACTAGCGGAAGAGACCCAGTACTTC.

The V call is TRBV5-4, the J call TRBJ1-2; the D gene is possibly TRBD1 (6 bases). V lost 4 bases and J 6 bases, leaving 7 bases between the germline ends. In germline, CDR1 is SGHNT, CDR2 YYREEE (reference sequence). The CDR3 is made up of 11 amino acids. CDR3 coding DNA: TGTGCCAGCAGCGCAGGGGATGGCTACACCTTC. This translates into CASSAGDGYTF.

V usage is TRBV24-1 and J usage is TRBJ2-7, with D perhaps TRBD1 (6 bases). V lost 5 bases, J lost 5 bases, and 15 bases lay in between. CDR1 and CDR2 (germline): KGHDR, SFDVKD. CDR3 length: 14 amino acids. In nucleotides, the CDR3 is TGTGCCACCAGTGTTAAGGCAGGGGATGACGAGCAGTACTTC. Translation gives CATSVKAGDDEQYF.

This clone was recorded only once. The genes are TRBV9 and TRBJ1-3; tentatively, D is TRBD1 (6 bases). Germline-derived CDR1 and CDR2 are SGDLS and YYNGEE. This CDR3 contains 19 residues. Trimming took off 2 bases at V and 0 bases at J, with 21 bases between the two ends. CDR3 DNA: TGTGCCAGCAGCGTCACCCCCGATCGGGGGGCGAACTCTGGAAACACCATATATTTT. It is translated as CASSVTPDRGANSGNTIYF.